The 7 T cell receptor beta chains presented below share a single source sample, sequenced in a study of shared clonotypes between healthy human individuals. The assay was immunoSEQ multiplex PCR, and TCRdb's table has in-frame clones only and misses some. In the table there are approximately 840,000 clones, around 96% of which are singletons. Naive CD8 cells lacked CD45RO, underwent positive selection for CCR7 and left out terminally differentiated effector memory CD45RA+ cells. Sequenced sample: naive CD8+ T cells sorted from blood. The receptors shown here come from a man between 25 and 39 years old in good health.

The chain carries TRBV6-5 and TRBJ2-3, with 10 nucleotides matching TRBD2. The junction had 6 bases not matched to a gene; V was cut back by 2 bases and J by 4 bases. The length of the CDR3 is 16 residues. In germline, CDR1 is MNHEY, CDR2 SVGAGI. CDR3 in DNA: TGTGCCAGCAGTTACCGAGCGGGAGGGCCGCCAGATACGCAGTATTTT. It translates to CASSYRAGGPPDTQYF.

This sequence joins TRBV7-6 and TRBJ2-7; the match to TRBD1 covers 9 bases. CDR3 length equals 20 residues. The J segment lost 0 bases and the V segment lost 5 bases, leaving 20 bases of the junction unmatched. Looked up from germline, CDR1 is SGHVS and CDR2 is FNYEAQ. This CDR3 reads CASSLSLRDREPTSSYEQYF. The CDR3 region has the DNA TGTGCCAGCAGCCTATCCCTTCGGGACAGGGAGCCTACAAGCTCCTACGAGCAGTACTTC.

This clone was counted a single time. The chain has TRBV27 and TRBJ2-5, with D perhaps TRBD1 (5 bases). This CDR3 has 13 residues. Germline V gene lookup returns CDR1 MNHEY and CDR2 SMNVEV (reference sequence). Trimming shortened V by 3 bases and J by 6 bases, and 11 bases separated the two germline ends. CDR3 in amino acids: CASSFSRGQTQYF. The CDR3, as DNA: TGTGCCAGCAGTTTCTCAAGGGGTCAGACCCAGTACTTC.

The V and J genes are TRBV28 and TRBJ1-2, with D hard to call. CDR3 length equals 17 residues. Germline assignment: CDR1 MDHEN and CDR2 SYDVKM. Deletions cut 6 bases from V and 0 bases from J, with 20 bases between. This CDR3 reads CASSPWSGTEANYGYTF. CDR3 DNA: TGTGCCAGCAGCCCATGGTCTGGCACGGAGGCTAACTATGGCTACACCTTC.

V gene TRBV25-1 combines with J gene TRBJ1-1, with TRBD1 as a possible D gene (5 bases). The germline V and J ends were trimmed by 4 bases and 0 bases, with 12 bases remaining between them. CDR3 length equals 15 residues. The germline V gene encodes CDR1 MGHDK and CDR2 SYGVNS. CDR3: CASSATATVNTEAFF. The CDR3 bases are TGTGCCAGCAGTGCAACCGCGACAGTGAACACTGAAGCTTTCTTT. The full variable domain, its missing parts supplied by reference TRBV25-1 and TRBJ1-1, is EADIYQTPRYLVIGTGKKITLECSQTMGHDKMYWYQQDPGMELHLIHYSYGVNSTEKGDLSSESTVSRIRTEHFPLTLESARPSHTSQYLCASSATATVNTEAFFGQGTRLTVV.

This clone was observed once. DNA for the CDR3: TGCGCCAGCAGTGAAGGTGGAGCGAACACTGAAGCTTTCTTT. This encodes CASSEGGANTEAFF. This chain links TRBV10-2 with TRBJ1-1, with D uncertain. Germline V gene sequence: CDR1 WSHSY, CDR2 SAAADI. This CDR3 comprises 14 residues. The ends were cut back, 3 bases at V and 1 base at J, with 9 bases in the middle.

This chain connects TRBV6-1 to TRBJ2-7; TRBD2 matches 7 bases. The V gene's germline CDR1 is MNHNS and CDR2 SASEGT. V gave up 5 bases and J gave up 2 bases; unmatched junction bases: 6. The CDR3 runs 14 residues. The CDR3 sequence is CASSMSLAAYEQYF. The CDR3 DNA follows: TGTGCCAGCAGTATGTCGCTAGCGGCCTACGAGCAGTACTTC.